Shown below are 17 T cell receptor beta chains from a single sample sequenced in a study of shared clonotypes between healthy human individuals (TCRdb year 2020). Library generation was performed with the immunoSEQ multiplex PCR assay. TCRdb re-hosts the immuneACCESS table, in-frame sequences only. Its copies lack some clones; in the studies checked, an unresolved V gene accounts for under half of them, and the cause for the rest is not known. The sample profile shows over a million clones; around 74% of them were found once. Of the sample, 1.2% to 1.5% is held by the ten largest clones. The sequenced sample was memory CD4+ T cells sorted from blood. The sample's cell subset or site label, decoded: CD45RA-negative fraction. These receptors were obtained from a man in his late teens or twenties in good health.

The J gene is TRBJ2-7, the V gene TRBV19; D gene uncertain. The CDR3 extends over 15 amino acids. Germline V gene data show CDR1 as LNHDA and CDR2 as SQIVND (reference sequence). V was trimmed by 4 bases and J by 2 bases, leaving 15 bases between them. Written as DNA, the CDR3 is TGTGCCAGTAGTAAGGCAGGCGGAGCCGCCTACGAGCAGTACTTC. It codes for CASSKAGGAAYEQYF.

CDR3: CASAQWGNEQFF. Here the CDR3 DNA reads TGCGCCAGCGCACAATGGGGGAATGAGCAGTTCTTC. This rearrangement joins TRBV5-1 to TRBJ2-1; D assignment may be TRBD1 or TRBD2 (5 bases each). Trimming took off 7 bases at V and 7 bases at J, with 12 bases between the two ends. This CDR3 is 12 amino acids long. Germline lookup yields CDR1 SGHRS and CDR2 YFSETQ.

The chain uses TRBV25-1 and TRBJ2-6, with D hard to call. The length of the CDR3 is 18 residues. Germline CDR1 is MGHDK and CDR2 is SYGVNS. Trimming took off 3 bases at V and 0 bases at J, with 15 bases between the two ends. The CDR3 is CASSDPVGRHSGANVLTF. CDR3 nucleotides: TGTGCCAGCAGTGACCCAGTCGGCAGACACTCTGGGGCCAACGTCCTGACTTTC.

V usage is TRBV10-3 and J usage is TRBJ2-2; 8 bases are shared with TRBD2. After removal of 2 bases from V and 1 base from J, the junction contained 6 bases not matched to a gene. In germline, CDR1 is ENHRY, CDR2 SYGVKD. The CDR3 extends over 17 amino acids. The CDR3 loop reads CAISEARGALNTGELFF. CDR3 coding DNA: TGTGCCATCAGTGAGGCGCGGGGGGCTCTGAACACCGGGGAGCTGTTTTTT.

The chain couples TRBV5-1 to TRBJ2-3, with TRBD1 matching over 10 bases. V was clipped by 3 bases and J by 2 bases; unmatched bases: 6. The germline CDR1 and CDR2 sequences are SGHRS and YFSETQ. The CDR3 consists of 16 residues. This CDR3 is CASSSRTGGNTDTQYF. DNA of the CDR3: TGCGCCAGCAGCTCCCGGACAGGGGGGAACACAGATACGCAGTATTTT.

V is TRBV5-4 and J is TRBJ2-5, with TRBD2 as a possible D gene (5 bases). The CDR3 consists of 15 residues. Germline V lookup: CDR1 SGHNT, CDR2 YYREEE (reference sequence). V dropped 4 bases and J dropped 4 bases, with 17 bases sitting between them. The DNA for the CDR3 is TGTGCCAGCAGCCCCCGAGGGCCCGAGGGAGAGACCCAGTACTTC. This sequence encodes CASSPRGPEGETQYF.

This clone turned up a few times. The chain couples TRBV30 to TRBJ1-3, with no clear D. In germline, CDR1 is GTSNPN, CDR2 SVGIG (reference sequence). This CDR3 has 14 amino acids. V dropped 1 base and J dropped 1 base, with 8 bases sitting between them. This chain's CDR3 is CAWSGTISGNTIYF. The CDR3 region has the DNA TGTGCCTGGAGTGGAACAATATCTGGAAACACCATATATTTT.

As regards this clone: Additional DNA sequences in this sample encode the identical CDR3. The chain uses TRBV6-5 and TRBJ1-2; 7 bases are a match to TRBD1. Germline V lookup: CDR1 MNHEY, CDR2 SVGAGI. The CDR3 is 14 amino acids. V trimming: 0 bases; J trimming: 4 bases; junction bases outside the gene matches: 2. The CDR3 reads CASSYSRQGYGYTF. CDR3 DNA sequence: TGTGCCAGCAGTTACTCGAGACAGGGCTATGGCTACACCTTC.

V and J are TRBV6-5 and TRBJ1-4, with D uncertain. Germline V gene sequence: CDR1 MNHEY, CDR2 SVGAGI. This CDR3 contains 13 residues. Trimming cost V 8 bases and J 8 bases, with 15 bases left between them. The DNA for the CDR3 is TGTGCCAGCGGGCCAGTGACGAGGGAAAAACTGTTTTTT. Amino acid sequence: CASGPVTREKLFF.

As regards this clone: At one end the junction does not follow the germline gene, possibly because of a read error. The rearrangement uses TRBV7-2 and TRBJ2-3; TRBD2 aligns across 12 bases. The CDR3 spans 14 residues. Germline values: CDR1 SGHTA, CDR2 FQGNSA. The CDR3: CASSLAGGPNTQYF. For the CDR3, the DNA is TGTGCCAGCAGCCTAGCGGGAGGGCCTAATACGCAGTATTTT.

The chain has TRBV29-1 and TRBJ1-1; no firm D call. Germline assignment: CDR1 SQVTM and CDR2 ANQGSEA. The CDR3 length is 13 residues. Trimming left V 6 bases short and J 11 bases short, with 22 bases between. The CDR3 reads CSVADAGAGEAFF. For the CDR3, the DNA is TGCAGCGTCGCCGACGCGGGCGCCGGTGAGGCTTTCTTT.

The gene calls are TRBV19 and TRBJ1-5; D is unclear. Trimming left V 10 bases short and J 2 bases short, with 18 bases between. Germline lookup yields CDR1 LNHDA and CDR2 SQIVND (reference sequence). The CDR3 totals 15 residues. CDR3 region: CATSREEGGNQPQHF. The DNA of the CDR3 is TGTGCCACCAGTAGAGAGGAGGGTGGCAATCAGCCCCAGCATTTT.

This sequence joins TRBV20-1 and TRBJ2-3, with D uncertain. Trimming left V 7 bases short and J 3 bases short, with 8 bases between. Germline V gene sequence: CDR1 DFQATT, CDR2 SNEGSKA (reference sequence). The CDR3 contains 11 residues. Written as DNA, the CDR3 is TGCAGTGTAGGTAGGACAGATACGCAGTATTTT. The encoded protein is CSVGRTDTQYF.

J is TRBJ2-5 and V is TRBV7-2; D gene ambiguous. The CDR3 spans 14 residues. Per the germline V gene, CDR1 is SGHTA and CDR2 is FQGNSA. Between the trimmed V and J ends, which lost 1 base and 4 bases, there was a span of 10 bases. CDR3 DNA sequence: TGTGCCAGCAGCTTAGGAGTCGGCTCAGAGACCCAGTACTTC. As protein: CASSLGVGSETQYF.

A single count supports this clone. V and J are TRBV28 and TRBJ2-4, with TRBD1 as a possible D gene (5 bases). The CDR3 runs to 17 residues. V was trimmed by 6 bases and J by 0 bases, leaving 18 bases between them. Looked up from germline, CDR1 is MDHEN and CDR2 is SYDVKM. CDR3 in amino acids: CASSAQGLHIAKNIQYF. The CDR3 DNA is TGTGCCAGCAGCGCCCAGGGTCTGCACATAGCCAAAAACATTCAGTACTTC.

This rearrangement joins TRBV15 to TRBJ2-3; D not certain. The germline V gene has CDR1 LNHNV and CDR2 YYDKDF (reference sequence). The CDR3 sequence is 16 residues long. V lost 5 bases and J lost 3, with 18 bases in between. The CDR3 DNA reads TGTGCCACCAGCCCTCAAGGCGGCTACGAGACAGATACGCAGTATTTT. Encoded protein: CATSPQGGYETDTQYF. The full variable domain, rest sourced from reference TRBV15 and TRBJ2-3, is DAMVIQNPRYQVTQFGKPVTLSCSQTLNHNVMYWYQQKSSQAPKLLFHYYDKDFNNEADTPDNFQSRRPNTSFCFLDIRSPGLGDTAMYLCATSPQGGYETDTQYFGPGTRLTVL.

The chain links TRBV5-1 to TRBJ1-2; no firm D call. CDR3 length: 15 residues. The V gene's germline CDR1 is SGHRS and CDR2 YFSETQ. With 0 bases removed from V and 2 bases from J, the gap between germline ends came to 11 bases. CDR3 sequence (DNA): TGCGCCAGCAGCTTGGAGGGCGGGAAGAACTATGGCTACACCTTC. Protein product: CASSLEGGKNYGYTF.